This T cell receptor beta chain was captured by sequencing in a study of T-cell memory formation after mild COVID-19 (dated by TCRdb to about 2021). With regard to the full study: TCR sequence clusters from the two donors were largely donor specific. T-cell clones expanding and contracting after mild COVID-19 in two donors were tracked by longitudinal TCRalpha and TCRbeta repertoire sequencing. The cohort comprised two young, previously healthy adult volunteers, one female and one male. Paper-wide results and their limitations: Contracting CD4+ clones turned up mainly in the CM and EM memory subsets, whereas EMRA was where CD8+ clones were enriched. Clones contracting from day 15 to 85 had balanced CD4/CD8 phenotypes, while a second wave expanding from day 15 to 37 was biased towards CD4+. Some responding clones were found in pre-infection memory, which suggests that pre-existing cross-reactive memory T cells took part in the SARS-CoV-2 response. SARS-CoV-2 specificity was not confirmed for the second-wave clones peaking on day 37. Only two mild cases were covered by the study, and larger cohorts that include severe cases with pre-infection samples were considered necessary.

Instrument on record: Illumina NovaSeq 6000. TCRalpha and TCRbeta cDNA libraries were constructed by 5'RACE with constant-segment primers, with sample barcodes and unique molecular identifiers being introduced. Trizol reagent was used to extract RNA from every sample. The libraries were amplified in two PCR steps, and the second step added a second sample barcode and Illumina TruSeq adapters. Sequencing of libraries was performed on an Illumina NovaSeq with 2 x 150 bp paired-end reads. The authors processed their data as follows. The reads were demultiplexed and collapsed into UMI-guided consensus sequences using migec v1.2.7. Using mixcr v2.1.11, UMI consensuses were aligned to TRA and TRB V and J templates and then assembled into clonotypes. Expanded or contracted clonotypes were those called significant by both edgeR and NoisET, with noise models trained on biological replicates. For edgeR calls, a false discovery rate-adjusted p below 0.01 and a log2 fold-change threshold of 1 were applied. As an exploratory analysis of dynamics, PCA with hierarchical clustering was applied to max-normalized trajectories of the 1000 most abundant clonotypes. The CD4 or CD8 phenotype of responding clones was assigned using the separately sequenced CD4+ and CD8+ repertoires. TCRdb itself trimmed the public reads at Q25 with fastp, ran MiXCR and retained productive beta chains. Rows are unified per CDR3 protein, each entry keeping the most common DNA and genes. The V and J calls shown here were made by TCRdb, not taken from the authors' results. This sample comprises over 300,000 distinct CDR3 sequences, approximately 22% of them detected only once. The ten top clones hold 20% to 25% of the sample.

Ficoll-Paque density gradient centrifugation was used to isolate PBMCs. A word on this clonotype: The clone's antigen remains unknown. No much larger clone exists at a distance of one base, and base qualities are not known.

This receptor was taken from a young man who had mild COVID-19 (a few samples of this study predate the infection). The sample titles of this study are shuffled in the database, so cell type and time point are left out; the donor was told from shared clones. The sequenced sample was PBMCs or a T cell subset sorted from them (not recorded which).

DNA sequence: TGTGCCAGTGGTTCACCCCTCCAGGCCCTCCACTTT. The encoded protein is CASGSPLQALHF. The V gene is TRBV7-3 and the J gene is TRBJ1-6; the D gene is not confidently resolved. Taken from cysteine to phenylalanine, the CDR3 has 12 residues. The DNA shown is the 36-base CDR3, in frame from base 1. Via the germline V gene, CDR1 is SGHTA and CDR2 FQGTGA. The germline ends are 17 bases apart after V is trimmed by 9 bases and J by 14 bases.